This entry lists 13 T cell receptor beta chains sequenced from one sample in a study of Ad26.COV2.S vaccination and SARS-CoV-2 variants. Treatment reported: roughly 18 received Ad26.COV2.S at low or high dose, single or two shots; about 5 received placebo; per-sample allocation not given. The study sampled participants on day 63 after the first vaccine or placebo injection. Assay: immunoSEQ multiplex PCR; the TCRdb copy retains only in-frame clones and omits some. The sample lists 300,000 to 350,000 clones, about nine tenths occurring once. The sequencing used peripheral blood, collected in a trial of Ad26.COV2.S vaccine versus placebo. All receptors come from a person between 18 and 65 years old who received the Ad26.COV2.S COVID-19 vaccine or a placebo.

The V call is TRBV18, the J call TRBJ1-2, with TRBD1 as a possible D gene (6 bases). Deletions cut 2 bases from V and 3 bases from J, with 7 bases between. This CDR3 spans 13 amino acids. CDR1 is KGHSH, CDR2 LQKENI, per germline. CDR3 bases: TGTGCCAGCTCACCAGCAGGGGACTATGGCTACACCTTC. This sequence encodes CASSPAGDYGYTF.

V and J are TRBV24-1 and TRBJ2-1; 9 bases line up with TRBD1. The length of the CDR3 is 15 residues. CDR1 is KGHDR, CDR2 SFDVKD, per germline. With 6 bases clipped from V and 5 bases from J, the junction kept 7 bases outside the gene matches. CDR3 residues: CATSSGTGWNNEQFF. CDR3 sequence (DNA): TGTGCCACCAGTTCCGGGACAGGGTGGAACAATGAGCAGTTCTTC.

Only one count was recorded for this clone. This sequence joins TRBV7-3 and TRBJ2-2; 10 bases are shared with TRBD1. V lost 6 bases, J lost 4 bases, and 5 bases stayed unmatched. The germline V gene has CDR1 SGHTA and CDR2 FQGTGA. This CDR3 has 15 residues. The CDR3: CASRFGTGATGELFF. CDR3 DNA: TGTGCCAGCAGGTTCGGGACAGGGGCCACCGGGGAGCTGTTTTTT.

This chain connects TRBV7-3 to TRBJ2-5; 7 nucleotides align to TRBD2. Losses at the gene ends were 5 bases for V and 0 bases for J; bases not matched to a gene: 6. The CDR3 contains 15 residues. Germline V gene sequence: CDR1 SGHTA, CDR2 FQGTGA. The CDR3, as DNA: TGTGCCAGCAGCCCCGGGACTATTAACCAAGAGACCCAGTACTTC. Translated, it gives CASSPGTINQETQYF. The full variable domain, its missing parts supplied by reference TRBV7-3 and TRBJ2-5, is GAGVSQTPSNKVTEKGKYVELRCDPISGHTALYWYRQSLGQGPEFLIYFQGTGAADDSGLPNDRFFAVRPEGSVSTLKIQRTERGDSAVYLCASSPGTINQETQYFGPGTRLLVL.

This sequence joins TRBV11-2 and TRBJ1-2; D perhaps matches TRBD1 (6 bases). This CDR3 is built from 14 residues. V dropped 9 bases and J dropped 0 bases, with 14 bases sitting between them. In germline, CDR1 is SGHAT, CDR2 FQNNGV. The CDR3 bases are TGTGCCAGTAAAGGGACACTGACTAACTATGGCTACACCTTC. Protein sequence: CASKGTLTNYGYTF.

The V gene is TRBV13, the J gene TRBJ2-2; possibly TRBD2 for D (6 bases). CDR3 length: 14 residues. The germline V and J ends were trimmed by 5 bases and 4 bases, with 11 bases remaining between them. From germline, CDR1 is PRHDT and CDR2 FYEKMQ (reference sequence). CDR3 amino acids: CASSLRTTTGELFF. The CDR3 coding sequence is TGTGCCAGCAGCCTGAGGACTACCACCGGGGAGCTGTTTTTT.

This clone has just a few counts. The rearrangement links TRBV30 to TRBJ2-6, with 8 bases fitting TRBD1. The length of the CDR3 is 21 residues. From germline, CDR1 is GTSNPN and CDR2 SVGIG (reference sequence). Unmatched junction bases numbered 17, after V lost 1 base and J lost 0 bases. This chain's CDR3 is CAWSGGPRGRIPRSGANVLTF. In nucleotides, the CDR3 is TGTGCCTGGAGTGGCGGTCCCAGGGGGCGCATCCCCCGCTCTGGGGCCAACGTCCTGACTTTC.

V gene TRBV7-8 combines with J gene TRBJ1-4; tentatively, D is TRBD1 (6 bases). The V end was cut by 5 bases, the J end by 4 bases, with 14 bases between. CDR1 is SGHVS, CDR2 FQNEAQ, per germline. This CDR3 is 15 amino acids long. CDR3 DNA: TGTGCCAGCAGCCGTGGGGGGGCCAGTAATGAAAAACTGTTTTTT. Residues: CASSRGGASNEKLFF.

V gene TRBV3-1 (or the pseudogene TRBV3-2) combines with J gene TRBJ2-5; D remains ambiguous. Trimming cost V 0 bases and J 4 bases, with 9 bases left between them. The CDR3 is 14 residues long. Germline values: CDR1 LGHDT, CDR2 YNNKEL (reference sequence). Here the CDR3 DNA reads TGTGCCAGCAGCCAAGATGATGCTTTAGAGACCCAGTACTTC. Translated: CASSQDDALETQYF.

Remarks on this clone: Other DNA sequences in this sample translate to the same CDR3. The chain couples TRBV19 to TRBJ1-1; D uncertain. There are 13 residues in the CDR3. The germline V gene encodes CDR1 LNHDA and CDR2 SQIVND (reference sequence). Trimming stripped 3 bases from V and 0 bases from J, with 5 bases between. CDR3 sequence: CASSIEVNTEAFF. DNA for the CDR3: TGTGCCAGTAGTATTGAGGTGAACACTGAAGCTTTCTTT. Combining the CDR3 with reference TRBV19 and TRBJ1-1 gives the whole variable domain DGGITQSPKYLFRKEGQNVTLSCEQNLNHDAMYWYRQDPGQGLRLIYYSQIVNDFQKGDIAEGYSVSREKKESFPLTVTSAQKNPTAFYLCASSIEVNTEAFFGQGTRLTVV.

CDR3 sequence: CASSTRTGTYEQYF. CDR3 nucleotides: TGTGCCAGTAGTACCAGGACAGGGACCTACGAGCAGTACTTC. The chain joins TRBV19 to TRBJ2-7, with 8 bases lining up with TRBD1. Germline CDR1 is LNHDA and CDR2 is SQIVND (reference sequence). The CDR3 is 14 amino acids. V was clipped by 4 bases and J by 2 bases; unmatched bases: 4.

The CDR3 spells CASSLMVAGGNEQFF. CDR3 coding DNA: TGTGCCAGCAGCTTAATGGTAGCGGGAGGCAATGAGCAGTTCTTC. The chain is built from TRBV11-2 and TRBJ2-1; TRBD2 aligns across 10 bases. The CDR3 sequence is 15 residues long. J gave up 6 bases and V 2 bases, and 4 bases lay outside the gene matches. CDR1 and CDR2 from the germline V gene are SGHAT and FQNNGV.

This clone was seen only once. The DNA of the CDR3 is TGTGCCAGCAGTTTTCTATCCGGGACTAGCGGGAGGAGAAGGTTCTACGAGCAGTACTTC. Translated, it gives CASSFLSGTSGRRRFYEQYF. The rearrangement joins TRBV27 to TRBJ2-7; 15 positions match TRBD2. The CDR3 runs to 20 residues. Germline V CDR1 and CDR2: MNHEY, SMNVEV (reference sequence). Germline trimming cut 3 bases from V and 3 bases from J; bases unmatched to any gene: 15.